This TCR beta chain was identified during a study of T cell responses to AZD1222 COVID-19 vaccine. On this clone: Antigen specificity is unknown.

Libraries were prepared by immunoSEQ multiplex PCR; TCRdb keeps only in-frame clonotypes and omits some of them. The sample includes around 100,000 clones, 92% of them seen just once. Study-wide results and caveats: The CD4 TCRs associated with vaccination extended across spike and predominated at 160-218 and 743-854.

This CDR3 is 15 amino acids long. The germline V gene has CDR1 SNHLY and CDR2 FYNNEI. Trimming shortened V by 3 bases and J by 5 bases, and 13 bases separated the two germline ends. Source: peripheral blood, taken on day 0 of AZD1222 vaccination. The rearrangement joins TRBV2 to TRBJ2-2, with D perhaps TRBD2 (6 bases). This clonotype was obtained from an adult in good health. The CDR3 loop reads CASSEEGYETGELFF. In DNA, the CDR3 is TGTGCCAGCAGTGAGGAGGGGTACGAAACCGGGGAGCTGTTTTTT.